These 24 T cell receptor beta chains were sequenced from one sample in a study of blood T cell repertoires in COVID-19. Profiling relied on immunoSEQ multiplex PCR, and the TCRdb table lists in-frame clones only, not all of them. The sample has 180,000 or so clones; around four fifths are singletons. Sample: peripheral blood. The source of these receptors is a woman in her 70s with COVID-19, enrolled during active disease.

The chain joins TRBV6-6 to TRBJ2-1; D is possibly TRBD2 (6 bases). The CDR3 totals 16 residues. In germline, CDR1 is MNHNY, CDR2 SVGAGI (reference sequence). The ends were cut back, 0 bases at V and 6 bases at J, with 15 bases in the middle. CDR3: CASSYSPGVPSNEQFF. In DNA form, the CDR3 reads TGTGCCAGCAGTTACTCGCCGGGGGTGCCTTCCAATGAGCAGTTCTTC.

The chain carries TRBV10-3 and TRBJ1-1; no definite D call. CDR3 size: 11 residues. V was trimmed by 6 bases and J by 5 bases, leaving 7 bases between them. Germline CDR1 is ENHRY and CDR2 is SYGVKD. CDR3: CAIRAGTEAFF. In nucleotides, the CDR3 is TGTGCCATCAGGGCCGGGACTGAAGCTTTCTTT.

In DNA form, the CDR3 reads TGTGCCAGCAGCCCAATAGCGGAGGCCCGCCAAGAGACCCAGTACTTC. Protein sequence: CASSPIAEARQETQYF. The rearrangement links TRBV5-4 to TRBJ2-5, with a tentative D call TRBD2 (6 bases). This CDR3 has 16 residues. The germline V gene has CDR1 SGHNT and CDR2 YYREEE (reference sequence). Trimming stripped 4 bases from V and 1 base from J, with 17 bases between.

J is TRBJ2-2 and V is TRBV9; the match to TRBD2 covers 7 bases. CDR1 is SGDLS and CDR2 is YYNGEE in the germline V gene. V trimming: 4 bases; J trimming: 3 bases; junction bases outside the gene matches: 9. This CDR3 comprises 16 residues. CDR3 residues: CASSPRRGGDTGELFF. CDR3 DNA sequence: TGTGCCAGCAGCCCTCGCCGGGGAGGGGACACCGGGGAGCTGTTTTTT.

The chain combines TRBV5-1 with TRBJ1-1; weak D call: TRBD1 (6 bases). CDR3 length equals 14 residues. CDR1 SGHRS and CDR2 YFSETQ come from the germline V gene. V was trimmed by 4 bases and J by 4 bases, leaving 14 bases between them. CDR3 in DNA: TGCGCCAGCAGCGGGGGCCAGATGGGCACTGAAGCTTTCTTT. Protein sequence: CASSGGQMGTEAFF.

The chain uses TRBV6-6 and TRBJ1-1; D perhaps matches TRBD1 (6 bases). CDR1 is MNHNY, CDR2 SVGAGI, per germline (reference sequence). The CDR3 consists of 11 residues. V was shortened by 6 bases and J by 6 bases, with 8 bases between the two germline ends. CDR3 sequence reads: CASRQGSEAFF. CDR3 DNA sequence: TGTGCCAGCAGGCAGGGGTCTGAAGCTTTCTTT.

V is TRBV6-2 or TRBV6-3 and J is TRBJ1-2, with 11 bases identical to TRBD1. The germline CDR1 and CDR2 sequences are MNHEY and SVGEGT. This CDR3 region has 13 residues. Unmatched junction bases numbered 2, after V lost 5 bases and J lost 6 bases. CDR3 protein: CASSLDRGHGYTF. CDR3 DNA sequence: TGTGCCAGCAGTCTGGACAGGGGGCATGGCTACACCTTC.

The CDR3 region is CASSSRRGVETQYF. The CDR3 region has the DNA TGTGCCAGCAGCTCCCGCCGGGGGGTAGAGACCCAGTACTTC. The chain carries TRBV7-2 and TRBJ2-5, with TRBD2 identical over 7 bases. The CDR3 spans 14 residues. With 4 bases clipped from V and 4 bases from J, the junction kept 6 bases outside the gene matches. In germline, CDR1 is SGHTA, CDR2 FQGNSA.

V and J are TRBV28 and TRBJ1-6; D is undetermined. The V end lost 6 bases, the J end lost 9 bases, and 12 bases lay between the germline ends. The CDR3 consists of 13 residues. Per germline, CDR1 MDHEN and CDR2 SYDVKM. The CDR3 loop is CASREINGSPLHF. The CDR3 DNA is TGTGCCAGCAGAGAGATAAATGGTTCACCCCTCCACTTT.

For the CDR3, the DNA is TGTGCCAGCAGCAACTTACAGGGATCCAAAAACATTCAGTACTTC. Protein: CASSNLQGSKNIQYF. This chain uses TRBV5-4 with TRBJ2-4; TRBD1 might be the D (6 bases). This CDR3 has 15 amino acids. In germline, CDR1 is SGHNT, CDR2 YYREEE (reference sequence). V was clipped by 4 bases and J by 2 bases, with 13 bases between them.

The chain joins TRBV6-5 to TRBJ1-4, with a weak D call TRBD1 (5 bases). Germline assignment: CDR1 MNHEY and CDR2 SVGAGI. V lost 6 bases and J 3 bases, leaving 14 bases between the germline ends. This CDR3 has 15 residues. The CDR3 nucleotides are TGTGCCAGCAGAATGGGGGGGGTGTCTAATGAAAAACTGTTTTTT. It encodes CASRMGGVSNEKLFF.

The rearrangement links TRBV6-5 to TRBJ1-5; no clear D. This CDR3 spans 13 amino acids. V dropped 8 bases and J dropped 3 bases, with 11 bases sitting between them. Per the germline V gene, CDR1 is MNHEY and CDR2 is SVGAGI. The CDR3 region has the DNA TGTGCCAGCGAGGTGGCAGCCAATCAGCCCCAGCATTTT. Amino acid sequence: CASEVAANQPQHF.

This clone has just a few counts. One end of the junction fails to match germline, which may point to a read error. This chain connects TRBV4-2 to TRBJ2-7; possible D gene TRBD2, 6 bases. CDR3 size: 19 residues. CDR1 is LGHNA, CDR2 YNFKEQ, per germline. CDR3 region: CASSQEAAGSGLSSYEQYF. In nucleotides, the CDR3 is TGTGCCAGCAGTCAAGAAGCTGCGGGAAGCGGGCTTAGCTCCTACGAGCAGTACTTC.

The chain carries TRBV6-6 and TRBJ2-2; 9 bases are a match to TRBD1. With V trimmed by 5 bases and J by 3 bases, 13 bases remained unmatched. The CDR3 runs to 18 residues. Germline V gene sequence: CDR1 MNHNY, CDR2 SVGAGI (reference sequence). The CDR3: CASSLNPPGQGHTGELFF. CDR3 coding DNA: TGTGCCAGCAGTCTTAATCCCCCGGGACAGGGCCACACCGGGGAGCTGTTTTTT.

This chain connects TRBV24-1 to TRBJ2-3; 7 bases are shared with TRBD1. Germline CDR1 reads KGHDR; CDR2 reads SFDVKD. The CDR3 is made up of 16 amino acids. V gave up 3 bases and J gave up 2 bases; unmatched junction bases: 7. The CDR3 DNA is TGTGCCACCAGTGATATCCGGGACAGAGCCACAGATACGCAGTATTTT. Encoded protein: CATSDIRDRATDTQYF.

The chain uses TRBV7-2 and TRBJ1-1; D unclear. Germline CDR1 SGHTA, CDR2 FQGNSA. V shed 4 bases and J shed 5 bases, with 17 bases lying between them. This CDR3 region has 15 residues. In nucleotides, the CDR3 is TGTGCCAGCAGCTCGATTGATCGGGGAAGGACTGAAGCTTTCTTT. This translates into CASSSIDRGRTEAFF.

This chain joins TRBV2 and TRBJ2-7; the D is unclear. The length of the CDR3 is 13 residues. CDR1 and CDR2 from the germline V gene are SNHLY and FYNNEI. Trimming removed 5 bases at V and 3 bases at J, with 11 bases between. The CDR3 DNA reads TGTGCCAGCAGTCTCCAGTCCAACTACGAGCAGTACTTC. It specifies CASSLQSNYEQYF.

The gene calls are TRBV5-1 and TRBJ1-3, with D possibly matching TRBD1 (6 bases). CDR3 length equals 18 residues. Germline CDR1 and CDR2: SGHRS and YFSETQ. Trimming cost V 4 bases and J 0 bases, with 20 bases left between them. The CDR3 here is CASSALQGAALSGNTIYF. CDR3 nucleotide sequence: TGCGCCAGCAGCGCGCTACAGGGAGCGGCACTCTCTGGAAACACCATATATTTT.

J is TRBJ1-2 and V is TRBV19; 10 bases fit TRBD1. The CDR3 length is 15 residues. CDR1 LNHDA and CDR2 SQIVND come from the germline V gene (reference sequence). After removal of 6 bases from V and 8 bases from J, the junction contained 12 bases not matched to a gene. The CDR3 reads CASSPMAGTGAGYTF. The DNA of the CDR3 is TGTGCCAGTAGCCCCATGGCCGGGACAGGGGCCGGCTACACCTTC.

The V and J genes are TRBV5-1 and TRBJ1-1; weak D call: TRBD1 (5 bases). V was pared by 0 bases and J by 5 bases, with 8 bases between. CDR3 size: 13 residues. Germline V gene lookup returns CDR1 SGHRS and CDR2 YFSETQ. The CDR3 spells CASSLGGWTEAFF. DNA of the CDR3: TGCGCCAGCAGCTTGGGGGGCTGGACTGAAGCTTTCTTT.

The chain carries TRBV5-1 and TRBJ2-7; D possibly corresponds to TRBD1 (5 bases). CDR3 length: 14 residues. Germline values: CDR1 SGHRS, CDR2 YFSETQ. Trimming removed 3 bases at V and 6 bases at J, with 16 bases between. The DNA for the CDR3 is TGCGCCAGCAGCTCTGAGACAGATCGCTCCGAGCAGTACTTC. Its translation: CASSSETDRSEQYF.

The chain couples TRBV5-1 to TRBJ1-1; no definite D call. CDR1 is SGHRS, CDR2 YFSETQ, per germline. This CDR3 region has 15 residues. The V end lost 0 bases, the J end lost 1 base, and 10 bases lay between the germline ends. The CDR3 is CASSLGAPRNTEAFF. CDR3 coding DNA: TGCGCCAGCAGCTTGGGGGCCCCCCGGAACACTGAAGCTTTCTTT.

The chain combines TRBV28 with TRBJ1-4, with D possibly being TRBD1 (5 bases). With 6 bases removed from V and 5 bases from J, the gap between germline ends came to 7 bases. The CDR3 consists of 12 residues. Germline CDR1 reads MDHEN; CDR2 reads SYDVKM. In DNA form, the CDR3 reads TGTGCCAGCAGACGGGGGAATGAAAAACTGTTTTTT. Translating gives CASRRGNEKLFF. Full variable domain (remainder filled in from reference TRBV28 and TRBJ1-4): DVKVTQSSRYLVKRTGEKVFLECVQDMDHENMFWYRQDPGLGLRLIYFSYDVKMKEKGDIPEGYSVSREKKERFSLILESASTNQTSMYLCASRRGNEKLFFGSGTQLSVL.

This chain uses TRBV7-8 with TRBJ1-6; D might be TRBD1 (5 bases). V was cut by 4 bases and J by 11 bases, with 18 bases left in between. The CDR3 sequence is 15 residues long. Per the germline V gene, CDR1 is SGHVS and CDR2 is FQNEAQ. CDR3 sequence: CASSYHLAGPAPLHF. In nucleotides, the CDR3 is TGTGCCAGCAGCTATCACCTGGCGGGGCCAGCACCCCTCCACTTT. Full variable domain (rest looked up from reference TRBV7-8 and TRBJ1-6): GAGVSQSPRYKVAKRGQDVALRCDPISGHVSLFWYQQALGQGPEFLTYFQNEAQLDKSGLPSDRFFAERPEGSVSTLKIQRTQQEDSAVYLCASSYHLAGPAPLHFGNGTRLTVT.